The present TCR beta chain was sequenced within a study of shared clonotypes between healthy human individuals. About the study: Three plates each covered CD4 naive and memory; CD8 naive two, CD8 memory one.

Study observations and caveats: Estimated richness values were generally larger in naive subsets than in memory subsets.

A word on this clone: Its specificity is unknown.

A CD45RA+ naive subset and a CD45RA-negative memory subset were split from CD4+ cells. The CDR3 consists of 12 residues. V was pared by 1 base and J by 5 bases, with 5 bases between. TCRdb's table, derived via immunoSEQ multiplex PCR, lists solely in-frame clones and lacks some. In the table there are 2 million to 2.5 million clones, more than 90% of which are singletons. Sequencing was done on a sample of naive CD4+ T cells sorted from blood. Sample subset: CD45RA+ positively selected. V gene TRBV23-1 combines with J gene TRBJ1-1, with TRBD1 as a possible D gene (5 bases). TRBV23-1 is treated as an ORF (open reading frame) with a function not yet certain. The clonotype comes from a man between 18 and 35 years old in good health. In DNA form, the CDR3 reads TGCGCCAGCAGTCAATGGGGGACTGAAGCTTTCTTT. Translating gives CASSQWGTEAFF.